This T cell receptor (beta chain) is from a study of blood T cell repertoires in COVID-19. Looking at the study overall: PBMCs, B-cell-depleted T cells, or T cells were the source of the cDNA or gDNA that made up the material.

The CDR3 covers 12 residues. Germline V gene data show CDR1 as LNHDA and CDR2 as SQIVND (reference sequence). The V end was cut by 6 bases, the J end by 6 bases, with 9 bases between. This clone was observed a single time. The data were produced by immunoSEQ multiplex PCR, yet TCRdb's version contains in-frame clones alone and is incomplete. The table lists 35,000 to 50,000 clones, roughly nine tenths of them singletons. The chain links TRBV19 to TRBJ1-5; D ambiguous. The sequence came from a man aged 50-60 years with active COVID-19. Material for sequencing was peripheral blood. CDR3: CASRDAGQPQHF. The CDR3 bases are TGTGCCAGTAGGGACGCGGGTCAGCCCCAGCATTTT.